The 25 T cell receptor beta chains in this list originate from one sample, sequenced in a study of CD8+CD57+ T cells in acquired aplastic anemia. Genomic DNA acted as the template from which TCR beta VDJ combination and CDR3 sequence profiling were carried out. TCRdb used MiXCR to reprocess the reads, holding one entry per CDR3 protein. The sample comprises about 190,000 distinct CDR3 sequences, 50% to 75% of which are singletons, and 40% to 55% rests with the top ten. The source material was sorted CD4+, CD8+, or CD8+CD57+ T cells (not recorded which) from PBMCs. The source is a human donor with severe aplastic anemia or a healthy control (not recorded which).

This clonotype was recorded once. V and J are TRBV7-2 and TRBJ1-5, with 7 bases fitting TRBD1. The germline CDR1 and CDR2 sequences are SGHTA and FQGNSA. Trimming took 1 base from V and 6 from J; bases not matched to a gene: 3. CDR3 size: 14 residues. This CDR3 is CASSLDEGAQPQHF. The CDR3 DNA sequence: TGTGCCAGCAGCTTAGATGAGGGGGCTCAGCCCCAGCATTTT.

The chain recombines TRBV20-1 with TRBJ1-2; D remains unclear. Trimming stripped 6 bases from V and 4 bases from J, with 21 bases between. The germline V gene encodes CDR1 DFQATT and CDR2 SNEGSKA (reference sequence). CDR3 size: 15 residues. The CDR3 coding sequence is TGCAGTGCGGGGATGGGTATGGACCTAGGCTATGGCTACACCTTC. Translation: CSAGMGMDLGYGYTF.

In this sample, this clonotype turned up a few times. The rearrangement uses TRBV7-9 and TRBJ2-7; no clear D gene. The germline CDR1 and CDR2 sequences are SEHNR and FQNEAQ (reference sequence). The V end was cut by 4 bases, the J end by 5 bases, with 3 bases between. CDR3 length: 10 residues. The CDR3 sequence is CASSSNEQYF. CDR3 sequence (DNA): TGTGCCAGCAGCTCAAACGAGCAGTACTTC. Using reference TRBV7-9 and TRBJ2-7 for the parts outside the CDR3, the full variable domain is DTGVSQNPRHKITKRGQNVTFRCDPISEHNRLYWYRQTLGQGPEFLTYFQNEAQLEKSRLLSDRFSAERPKGSFSTLEIQRTEQGDSAMYLCASSSNEQYFGPGTRLTVT.

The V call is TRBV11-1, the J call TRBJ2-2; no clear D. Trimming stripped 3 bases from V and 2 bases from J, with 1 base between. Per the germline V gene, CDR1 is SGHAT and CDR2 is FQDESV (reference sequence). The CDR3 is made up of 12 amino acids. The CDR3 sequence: CASSFNTGELFF. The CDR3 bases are TGTGCCAGCAGCTTCAACACCGGGGAGCTGTTTTTT.

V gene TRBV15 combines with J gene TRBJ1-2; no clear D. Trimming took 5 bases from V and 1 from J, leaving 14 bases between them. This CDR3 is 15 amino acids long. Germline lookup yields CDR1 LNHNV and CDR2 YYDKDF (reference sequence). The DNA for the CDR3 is TGTGCCACCAGCGGCCACAAGGGTTTTAACTATGGCTACACCTTC. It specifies CATSGHKGFNYGYTF.

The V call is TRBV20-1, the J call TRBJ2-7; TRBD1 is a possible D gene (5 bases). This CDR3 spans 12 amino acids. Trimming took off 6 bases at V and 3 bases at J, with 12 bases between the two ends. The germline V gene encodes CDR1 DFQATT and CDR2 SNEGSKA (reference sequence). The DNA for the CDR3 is TGCAGTGCCCGTTTCCAGGGCTACGAGCAGTACTTC. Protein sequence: CSARFQGYEQYF.

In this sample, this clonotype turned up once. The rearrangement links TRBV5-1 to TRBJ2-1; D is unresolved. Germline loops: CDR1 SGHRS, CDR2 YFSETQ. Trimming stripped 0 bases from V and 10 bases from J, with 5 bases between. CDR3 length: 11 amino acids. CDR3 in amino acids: CASSLDQEQFF. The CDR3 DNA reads TGCGCCAGCAGCTTGGATCAAGAGCAGTTCTTC.

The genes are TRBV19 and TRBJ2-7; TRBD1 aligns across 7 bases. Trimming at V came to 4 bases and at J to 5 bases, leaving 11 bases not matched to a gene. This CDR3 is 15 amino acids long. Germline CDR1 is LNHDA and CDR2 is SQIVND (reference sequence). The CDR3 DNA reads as TGTGCCAGTAGTACCGCCGGGACAGTCTGGCACGAGCAGTACTTC. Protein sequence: CASSTAGTVWHEQYF.

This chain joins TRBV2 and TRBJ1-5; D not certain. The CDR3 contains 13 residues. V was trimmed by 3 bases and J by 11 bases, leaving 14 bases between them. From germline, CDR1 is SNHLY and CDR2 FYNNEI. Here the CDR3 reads CASSDVTRGAQHF. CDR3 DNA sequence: TGTGCCAGCAGTGACGTCACTCGCGGGGCCCAGCATTTT. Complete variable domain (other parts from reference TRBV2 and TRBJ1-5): EPEVTQTPSHQVTQMGQEVILRCVPISNHLYFYWYRQILGQKVEFLVSFYNNEISEKSEIFDDQFSVERPDGSNFTLKIRSTKLEDSAMYFCASSDVTRGAQHFGDGTRLSIL.

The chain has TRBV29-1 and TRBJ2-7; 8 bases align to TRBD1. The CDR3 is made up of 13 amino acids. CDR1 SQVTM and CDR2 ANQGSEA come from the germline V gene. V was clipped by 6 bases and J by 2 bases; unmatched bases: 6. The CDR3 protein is CSVGQGDAYEQYF. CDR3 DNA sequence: TGCAGCGTCGGACAGGGAGATGCCTACGAGCAGTACTTC.

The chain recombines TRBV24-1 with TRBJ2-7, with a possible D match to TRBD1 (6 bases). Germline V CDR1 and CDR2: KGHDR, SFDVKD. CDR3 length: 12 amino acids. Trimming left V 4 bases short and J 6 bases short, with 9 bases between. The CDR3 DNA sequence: TGTGCCACCAGTGAACCCAGGGGCGAGCAGTACTTC. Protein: CATSEPRGEQYF.

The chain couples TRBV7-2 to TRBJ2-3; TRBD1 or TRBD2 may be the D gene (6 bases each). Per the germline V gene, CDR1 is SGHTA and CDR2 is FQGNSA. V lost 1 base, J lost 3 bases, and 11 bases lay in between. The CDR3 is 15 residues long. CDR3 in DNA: TGTGCCAGCAGCTTAGGGGGGGCCCAAACAGATACGCAGTATTTT. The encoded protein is CASSLGGAQTDTQYF.

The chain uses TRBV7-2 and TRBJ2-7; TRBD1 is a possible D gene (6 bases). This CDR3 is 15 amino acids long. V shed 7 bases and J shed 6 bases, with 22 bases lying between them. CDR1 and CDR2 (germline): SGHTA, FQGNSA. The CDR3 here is CASKGKGGLAGEQYF. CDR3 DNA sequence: TGTGCCAGCAAGGGAAAAGGGGGTCTCGCCGGCGAGCAGTACTTC.

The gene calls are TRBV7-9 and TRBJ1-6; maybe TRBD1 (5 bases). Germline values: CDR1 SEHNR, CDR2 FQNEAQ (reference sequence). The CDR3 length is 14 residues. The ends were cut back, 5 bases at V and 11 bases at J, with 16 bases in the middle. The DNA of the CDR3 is TGTGCCAGCAGCCGGGGCCAGGGTATTGCACCCCTCCACTTT. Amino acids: CASSRGQGIAPLHF.

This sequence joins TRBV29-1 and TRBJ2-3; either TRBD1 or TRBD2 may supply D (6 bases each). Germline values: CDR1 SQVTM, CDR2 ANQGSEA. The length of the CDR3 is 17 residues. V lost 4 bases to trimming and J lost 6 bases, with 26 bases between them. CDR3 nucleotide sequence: TGCAGCGTTGTCGCTTACGGGGGCCTGATCGATCTGGATACGCAGTATTTT. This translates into CSVVAYGGLIDLDTQYF.

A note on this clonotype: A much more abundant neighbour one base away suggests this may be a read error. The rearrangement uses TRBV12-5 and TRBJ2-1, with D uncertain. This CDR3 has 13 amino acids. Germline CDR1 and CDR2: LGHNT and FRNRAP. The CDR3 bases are TGTGCTAGTGGTTTGATTACTCTGGCTGAGCTGTTCTTC. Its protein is CASGLITLAELFF.

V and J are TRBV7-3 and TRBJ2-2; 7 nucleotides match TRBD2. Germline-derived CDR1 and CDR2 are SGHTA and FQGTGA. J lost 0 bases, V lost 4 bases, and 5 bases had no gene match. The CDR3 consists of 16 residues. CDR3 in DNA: TGTGCCAGCAGCTCCGGGGGGACTGCGAACACCGGGGAGCTGTTTTTT. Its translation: CASSSGGTANTGELFF.

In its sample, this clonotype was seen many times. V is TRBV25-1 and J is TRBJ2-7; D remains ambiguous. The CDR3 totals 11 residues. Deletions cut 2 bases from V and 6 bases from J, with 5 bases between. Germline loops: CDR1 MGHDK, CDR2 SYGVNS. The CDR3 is CASSEVFEQYF. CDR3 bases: TGTGCCAGCAGTGAAGTCTTCGAGCAGTACTTC.

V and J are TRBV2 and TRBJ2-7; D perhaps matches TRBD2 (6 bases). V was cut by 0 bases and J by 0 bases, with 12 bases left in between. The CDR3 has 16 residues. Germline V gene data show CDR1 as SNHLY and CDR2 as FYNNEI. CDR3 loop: CASSEAGRSSSYEQYF. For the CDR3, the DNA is TGTGCCAGCAGTGAAGCTGGGAGGTCGAGCTCCTACGAGCAGTACTTC. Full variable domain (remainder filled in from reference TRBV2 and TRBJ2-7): EPEVTQTPSHQVTQMGQEVILRCVPISNHLYFYWYRQILGQKVEFLVSFYNNEISEKSEIFDDQFSVERPDGSNFTLKIRSTKLEDSAMYFCASSEAGRSSSYEQYFGPGTRLTVT.

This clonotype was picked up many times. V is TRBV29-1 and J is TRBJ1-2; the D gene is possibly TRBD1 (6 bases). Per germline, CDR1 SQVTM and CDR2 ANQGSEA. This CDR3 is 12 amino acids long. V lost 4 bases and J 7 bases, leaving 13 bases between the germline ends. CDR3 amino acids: CSVGTGTPGYTF. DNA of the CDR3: TGCAGCGTTGGTACAGGGACTCCTGGCTACACCTTC.

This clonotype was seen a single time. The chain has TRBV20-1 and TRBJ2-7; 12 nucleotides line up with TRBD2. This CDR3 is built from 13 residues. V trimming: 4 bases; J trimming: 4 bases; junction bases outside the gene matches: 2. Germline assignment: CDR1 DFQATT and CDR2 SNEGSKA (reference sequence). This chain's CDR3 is CSAKTSGGYEQYF. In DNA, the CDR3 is TGCAGTGCTAAGACTAGCGGGGGATACGAGCAGTACTTC.

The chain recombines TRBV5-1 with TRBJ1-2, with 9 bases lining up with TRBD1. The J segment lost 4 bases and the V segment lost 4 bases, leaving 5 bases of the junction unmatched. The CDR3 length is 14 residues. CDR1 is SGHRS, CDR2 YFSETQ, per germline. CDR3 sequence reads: CASSPGTGFYGYTF. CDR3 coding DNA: TGCGCCAGCAGCCCGGGGACAGGGTTCTATGGCTACACCTTC.

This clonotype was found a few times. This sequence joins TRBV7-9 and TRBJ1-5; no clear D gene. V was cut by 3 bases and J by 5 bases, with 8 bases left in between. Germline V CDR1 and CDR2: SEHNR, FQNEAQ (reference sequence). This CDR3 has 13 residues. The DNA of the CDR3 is TGTGCCAGCAGCTTGAAGTGGGATCAGCCCCAGCATTTT. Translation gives CASSLKWDQPQHF.

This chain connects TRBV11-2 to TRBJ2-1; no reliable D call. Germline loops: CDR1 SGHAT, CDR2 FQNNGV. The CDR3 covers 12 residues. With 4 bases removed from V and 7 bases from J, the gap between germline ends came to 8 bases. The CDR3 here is CASSSSVNEQFF. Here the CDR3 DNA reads TGTGCCAGCAGCTCTTCGGTTAATGAGCAGTTCTTC.

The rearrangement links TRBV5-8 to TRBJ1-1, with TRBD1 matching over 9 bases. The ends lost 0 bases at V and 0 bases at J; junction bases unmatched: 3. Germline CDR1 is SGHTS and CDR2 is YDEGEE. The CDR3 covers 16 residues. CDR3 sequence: CASSLGQGVMNTEAFF. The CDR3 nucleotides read TGTGCCAGCAGCTTGGGACAGGGGGTAATGAACACTGAAGCTTTCTTT. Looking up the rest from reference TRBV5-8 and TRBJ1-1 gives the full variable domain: EAGVTQSPTHLIKTRGQQATLRCSPISGHTSVYWYQQALGLGLQFLLWYDEGEERNRGNFPPRFSGRQFPNYSSELNVNALELEDSALYLCASSLGQGVMNTEAFFGQGTRLTVV.